This entry is about one TCR beta chain. This specimen belongs to a study of T cell responses to AZD1222 COVID-19 vaccine. The table came from immunoSEQ multiplex PCR; TCRdb's copy has only in-frame clones and leaves some out. The data contain around 52,000 clones, around 88% of them singletons. Germline CDR1 and CDR2: SEHNR and FQNEAQ (reference sequence). This CDR3 has 15 residues. With 4 bases removed from V and 3 bases from J, the gap between germline ends came to 16 bases. This chain joins TRBV7-9 and TRBJ2-7; D is ambiguous. The sample in question was peripheral blood, obtained on day 0 of AZD1222 vaccination. The receptor comes from an adult in good health. The CDR3 DNA reads as TGTGCCAGCAGCTCTACCTCAGACCCACGCTACGAGCAGTACTTC. This sequence encodes CASSSTSDPRYEQYF.